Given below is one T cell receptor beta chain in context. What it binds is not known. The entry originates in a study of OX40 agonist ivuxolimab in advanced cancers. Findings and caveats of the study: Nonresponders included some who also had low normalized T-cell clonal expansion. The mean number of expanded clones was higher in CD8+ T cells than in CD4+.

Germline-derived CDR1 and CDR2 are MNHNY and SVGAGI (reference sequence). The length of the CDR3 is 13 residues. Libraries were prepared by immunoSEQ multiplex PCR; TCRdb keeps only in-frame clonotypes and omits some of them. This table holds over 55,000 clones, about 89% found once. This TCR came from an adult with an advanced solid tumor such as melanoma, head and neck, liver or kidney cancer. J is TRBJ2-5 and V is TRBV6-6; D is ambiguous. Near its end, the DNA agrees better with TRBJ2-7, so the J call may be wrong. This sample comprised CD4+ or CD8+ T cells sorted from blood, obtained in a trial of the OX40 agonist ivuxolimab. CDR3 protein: CASSYSNTYEQYF. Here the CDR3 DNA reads TGTGCCAGCAGTTACTCGAACACCTACGAGCAGTACTTC.